Listed below are T cell receptor beta chains from one sample, sequenced in a study of T cells in Graves' hyperthyroidism and ophthalmopathy. TCRdb independently ran MiXCR on the multiplex PCR reads; one entry per CDR3 protein. In the table there are about 300,000 distinct CDR3 sequences, roughly 15% of which are singletons. The sequenced sample consisted of blood. Source of these receptors: a man aged 30 to 39 with Graves' hyperthyroidism. The CDR3 runs from the conserved cysteine through the conserved F or W. Each record gives: J gene, V gene, D gene, clone size, CDR3 protein, CDR3 DNA. D genes are given only for firm matches. Rows give clone size only sometimes, using once, few, many, or a class for an expanded clone.

j_gene: TRBJ2-5
v_gene: TRBV14
d_gene: TRBD2
abundance: many
CDR3aa: CASSHLLAGATETQYF
CDR3nt: TGTGCCAGCAGCCACCTACTAGCGGGAGCGACAGAGACCCAGTACTTC

j_gene: TRBJ2-1
v_gene: TRBV7-3
d_gene: TRBD2
abundance: NA
CDR3aa: CASSLGLAGFNEQFF
CDR3nt: TGTGCCAGCAGCCTAGGACTAGCGGGCTTCAATGAGCAGTTCTTC

j_gene: TRBJ1-1
v_gene: TRBV7-3
d_gene: NA
abundance: many
CDR3aa: CASSSGSNTEAFF
CDR3nt: TGTGCCAGCAGCTCTGGCTCGAACACTGAGGCTTTCTTT

j_gene: TRBJ1-5
v_gene: TRBV12-3/TRBV12-4
d_gene: NA
abundance: many
CDR3aa: CASSLTAGGGQPQHF
CDR3nt: TGTGCCAGCAGCCTCACCGCCGGGGGTGGTCAGCCCCAGCATTTT

j_gene: TRBJ1-6
v_gene: TRBV9
d_gene: TRBD1
abundance: NA
CDR3aa: CASSVGGARGNSPLHF
CDR3nt: TGTGCCAGCAGCGTAGGAGGGGCCAGGGGGAATTCACCCCTCCACTTT

j_gene: TRBJ2-1
v_gene: TRBV7-8
d_gene: NA
abundance: many
CDR3aa: CASSLGNNEQFF
CDR3nt: TGTGCCAGCAGCTTAGGGAACAATGAGCAGTTCTTC

j_gene: TRBJ1-1
v_gene: TRBV10-1
d_gene: NA
abundance: many
CDR3aa: CASSEGIVTEAFF
CDR3nt: TGCGCCAGCAGTGAGGGCATCGTGACTGAAGCTTTCTTT

j_gene: TRBJ1-4
v_gene: TRBV20-1
d_gene: NA
abundance: many
CDR3aa: CSARPGLGEKLFF
CDR3nt: TGCAGTGCTAGACCGGGACTAGGTGAAAAACTGTTTTTT

j_gene: TRBJ2-7
v_gene: TRBV12-3/TRBV12-4
d_gene: NA
abundance: NA
CDR3aa: CASSLGAAHHEQYF
CDR3nt: TGTGCCAGCAGTTTAGGAGCAGCACACCACGAGCAGTACTTC

j_gene: TRBJ2-2
v_gene: TRBV5-1
d_gene: NA
abundance: few
CDR3aa: CASSLQGSDTGELFF
CDR3nt: TGCGCCAGCAGCTTACAAGGCTCCGACACCGGGGAGCTGTTTTTT

j_gene: TRBJ2-1
v_gene: TRBV3-1
d_gene: TRBD2
abundance: many
CDR3aa: CASSQLGTSGRNEQFF
CDR3nt: TGTGCCAGCAGCCAATTGGGGACTAGCGGGCGCAATGAGCAGTTCTTC

j_gene: TRBJ2-1
v_gene: TRBV12-3/TRBV12-4
d_gene: TRBD2
abundance: NA
CDR3aa: CATGTSGSLEQFF
CDR3nt: TGTGCCACCGGGACTAGCGGGAGCCTGGAGCAGTTCTTC

j_gene: TRBJ2-3
v_gene: TRBV9
d_gene: NA
abundance: few
CDR3aa: CASSVAGAADTQYF
CDR3nt: TGTGCCAGCAGCGTAGCTGGGGCAGCAGATACGCAGTATTTT

j_gene: TRBJ1-5
v_gene: TRBV12-3/TRBV12-4
d_gene: NA
abundance: NA
CDR3aa: CASSLLGGAQHF
CDR3nt: TGTGCCAGCAGTCTCTTGGGTGGGGCCCAGCATTTT

j_gene: TRBJ1-6
v_gene: TRBV28
d_gene: NA
abundance: many
CDR3aa: CASSLLQSPLHF
CDR3nt: TGTGCCAGCAGTTTATTACAGTCACCCCTCCACTTT

j_gene: TRBJ2-2
v_gene: TRBV28
d_gene: TRBD2
abundance: few
CDR3aa: CASSPIRGANTGELFF
CDR3nt: TGTGCCAGCAGCCCAATCCGGGGGGCGAACACCGGGGAGCTGTTTTTT

j_gene: TRBJ2-7
v_gene: TRBV20-1
d_gene: NA
abundance: many
CDR3aa: CSARGFETYEQYF
CDR3nt: TGCAGTGCTAGAGGTTTCGAGACCTACGAGCAGTACTTC

j_gene: TRBJ1-2
v_gene: TRBV7-2
d_gene: TRBD1
abundance: many
CDR3aa: CASSYGTDYGYTF
CDR3nt: TGTGCCAGCAGCTATGGGACAGACTATGGCTACACCTTC

j_gene: TRBJ2-5
v_gene: TRBV7-8
d_gene: NA
abundance: NA
CDR3aa: CASSLRGPQYF
CDR3nt: TGTGCCAGCAGCCTCCGGGGTCCCCAGTACTTC

j_gene: TRBJ2-7
v_gene: TRBV14
d_gene: TRBD2
abundance: NA
CDR3aa: CASSQELAGGLPYEQYF
CDR3nt: TGTGCCAGCAGCCAAGAGCTAGCGGGAGGCCTTCCCTACGAGCAGTACTTC

j_gene: TRBJ1-2
v_gene: TRBV20-1
d_gene: NA
abundance: many
CDR3aa: CSARRTDDYGYTF
CDR3nt: TGCAGTGCTAGAAGGACAGACGACTATGGCTACACCTTC

j_gene: TRBJ1-6
v_gene: TRBV30
d_gene: NA
abundance: once
CDR3aa: CSAGDNSPLHF
CDR3nt: TGCAGCGCAGGGGACAATTCACCCCTCCACTTT

j_gene: TRBJ1-5
v_gene: TRBV5-8
d_gene: NA
abundance: many
CDR3aa: CASSLGHRNQPQHF
CDR3nt: TGTGCCAGCAGCTTGGGACACCGCAATCAGCCCCAGCATTTT

j_gene: TRBJ2-7
v_gene: TRBV2
d_gene: NA
abundance: medium-sized
CDR3aa: CASRPDVLATYEQYF
CDR3nt: TGTGCCAGCAGACCCGACGTCCTGGCAACCTACGAGCAGTACTTC

j_gene: TRBJ2-6
v_gene: TRBV12-3/TRBV12-4
d_gene: TRBD2
abundance: NA
CDR3aa: CASTSKSLAGGLLSGANVLTF
CDR3nt: TGTGCCAGCACCTCCAAATCCCTAGCGGGAGGGCTTCTCTCTGGGGCCAACGTCCTGACTTTC

j_gene: TRBJ2-1
v_gene: TRBV20-1
d_gene: TRBD2
abundance: many
CDR3aa: CSASREGRGNEQFF
CDR3nt: TGCAGTGCTAGCCGGGAGGGCCGGGGAAATGAGCAGTTCTTC

j_gene: TRBJ2-2
v_gene: TRBV14
d_gene: NA
abundance: NA
CDR3aa: CASSHLRVNTGELFF
CDR3nt: TGTGCCAGCAGCCATTTGCGGGTTAACACCGGGGAGCTGTTTTTT

j_gene: TRBJ2-6
v_gene: TRBV11-3
d_gene: NA
abundance: many
CDR3aa: CASSLAAGANVLTF
CDR3nt: TGTGCCAGCAGCCTCGCGGCTGGGGCCAACGTCCTGACTTTC

j_gene: TRBJ1-1
v_gene: TRBV28
d_gene: TRBD1
abundance: many
CDR3aa: CASSLDRANTEAFF
CDR3nt: TGTGCCAGCAGTCTTGACAGGGCGAACACTGAAGCTTTCTTT

j_gene: TRBJ2-2
v_gene: TRBV3-1
d_gene: TRBD2
abundance: many
CDR3aa: CASSSGTTNTGELFF
CDR3nt: TGTGCCAGCAGTTCCGGGACTACGAACACCGGGGAGCTGTTTTTT

j_gene: TRBJ2-7
v_gene: TRBV5-1
d_gene: NA
abundance: few
CDR3aa: CASSLGGREQYF
CDR3nt: TGCGCCAGCAGCTTGGGGGGGAGAGAGCAGTACTTC

j_gene: TRBJ2-7
v_gene: TRBV7-9
d_gene: NA
abundance: NA
CDR3aa: CASSLGEIYEQYF
CDR3nt: TGTGCCAGCAGCTTAGGGGAGATTTACGAGCAGTACTTC

j_gene: TRBJ1-6
v_gene: TRBV5-1
d_gene: NA
abundance: many
CDR3aa: CASSTRTARNSPLHF
CDR3nt: TGCGCCAGCAGCACCCGGACAGCTCGTAATTCACCCCTCCACTTT

j_gene: TRBJ2-7
v_gene: TRBV28
d_gene: TRBD1
abundance: many
CDR3aa: CASSLSGGGLAYEQYF
CDR3nt: TGTGCCAGCAGTTTGTCAGGGGGCGGTCTGGCCTACGAGCAGTACTTC

j_gene: TRBJ2-3
v_gene: TRBV28
d_gene: TRBD2
abundance: many
CDR3aa: CASSPSGSPYTDTQYF
CDR3nt: TGTGCCAGCAGCCCTAGCGGGAGTCCTTACACAGATACGCAGTATTTT

j_gene: TRBJ2-3
v_gene: TRBV5-1
d_gene: TRBD2
abundance: many
CDR3aa: CASSLETGGDTDTQYF
CDR3nt: TGCGCCAGCAGCTTGGAGACGGGAGGGGACACAGATACGCAGTATTTT

j_gene: TRBJ2-1
v_gene: TRBV11-3
d_gene: TRBD2
abundance: many
CDR3aa: CASSPGEGWEQFF
CDR3nt: TGTGCCAGCAGCCCGGGGGAGGGTTGGGAGCAGTTCTTC

j_gene: TRBJ1-1
v_gene: TRBV24-1
d_gene: NA
abundance: few
CDR3aa: CATAESVGTEAFF
CDR3nt: TGTGCCACCGCCGAGTCCGTGGGCACTGAAGCTTTCTTT

j_gene: TRBJ2-1
v_gene: TRBV6-1
d_gene: TRBD2
abundance: many
CDR3aa: CASRFSGSEYNEQFF
CDR3nt: TGTGCCAGCAGATTCAGCGGGAGTGAATACAATGAGCAGTTCTTC

j_gene: TRBJ2-1
v_gene: TRBV20-1
d_gene: TRBD2
abundance: few
CDR3aa: CSAMTSGNNEQFF
CDR3nt: TGCAGTGCGATGACTAGCGGGAACAATGAGCAGTTCTTC

j_gene: TRBJ2-5
v_gene: TRBV28
d_gene: NA
abundance: many
CDR3aa: CASSVGYQETQYF
CDR3nt: TGTGCCAGCTCTGTTGGGTACCAAGAGACCCAGTACTTC

j_gene: TRBJ2-1
v_gene: TRBV15
d_gene: TRBD1
abundance: many
CDR3aa: CATSRGTGIYNEQFF
CDR3nt: TGTGCCACCAGCCGCGGGACAGGGATCTACAATGAGCAGTTCTTC

j_gene: TRBJ2-1
v_gene: TRBV9
d_gene: NA
abundance: NA
CDR3aa: CASSVDISGVSYNEQFF
CDR3nt: TGTGCCAGCAGCGTAGATATTTCGGGAGTCTCCTACAATGAGCAGTTCTTC

j_gene: TRBJ1-1
v_gene: TRBV18
d_gene: TRBD1
abundance: many
CDR3aa: CASSPPTGGSNTEAFF
CDR3nt: TGTGCCAGCTCACCCCCGACAGGGGGGTCGAACACTGAAGCTTTCTTT

j_gene: TRBJ2-7
v_gene: TRBV12-3/TRBV12-4
d_gene: NA
abundance: few
CDR3aa: CASQFGGSYEQYF
CDR3nt: TGTGCCAGCCAATTCGGCGGCTCCTACGAGCAGTACTTC

j_gene: TRBJ1-1
v_gene: TRBV28
d_gene: NA
abundance: many
CDR3aa: CASSLGDAEAFF
CDR3nt: TGTGCCAGCAGTTTAGGTGATGCTGAAGCTTTCTTT

j_gene: TRBJ2-7
v_gene: TRBV6-5
d_gene: TRBD1
abundance: many
CDR3aa: CASSYSFQGDEQYF
CDR3nt: TGTGCCAGCAGTTACTCGTTCCAGGGGGACGAGCAGTACTTC

j_gene: TRBJ2-7
v_gene: TRBV27
d_gene: TRBD2
abundance: many
CDR3aa: CASTRGGNGGEQYF
CDR3nt: TGTGCCAGCACCCGCGGGGGGAATGGCGGCGAGCAGTACTTC

j_gene: TRBJ2-7
v_gene: TRBV29-1
d_gene: TRBD1
abundance: many
CDR3aa: CSVGGQASYEQYF
CDR3nt: TGCAGCGTTGGGGGACAGGCATCCTACGAGCAGTACTTC

j_gene: TRBJ1-4
v_gene: TRBV12-3/TRBV12-4
d_gene: NA
abundance: many
CDR3aa: CASTAGREKLFF
CDR3nt: TGTGCCAGCACGGCGGGTAGGGAAAAACTGTTTTTT

j_gene: TRBJ2-2
v_gene: TRBV19
d_gene: NA
abundance: many
CDR3aa: CAIGVWREDTGELFF
CDR3nt: TGTGCCATTGGGGTGTGGCGGGAAGACACCGGGGAGCTGTTTTTT

j_gene: TRBJ2-2
v_gene: TRBV28
d_gene: TRBD2
abundance: NA
CDR3aa: CASSPRTSGSGGTGELFF
CDR3nt: TGTGCCAGCAGTCCCCGGACTAGCGGGAGTGGAGGCACCGGGGAGCTGTTTTTT

j_gene: TRBJ2-1
v_gene: TRBV29-1
d_gene: TRBD1
abundance: NA
CDR3aa: CSAGTDYNEQFF
CDR3nt: TGCAGCGCCGGGACAGACTACAATGAGCAGTTCTTC

j_gene: TRBJ2-6
v_gene: TRBV29-1
d_gene: NA
abundance: NA
CDR3aa: CSVEDPGTPGANVLTF
CDR3nt: TGCAGCGTTGAAGATCCAGGAACCCCTGGGGCCAACGTCCTGACTTTC

j_gene: TRBJ2-3
v_gene: TRBV5-1
d_gene: TRBD2
abundance: many
CDR3aa: CASSLGLAGITDTQYF
CDR3nt: TGCGCCAGCAGCTTGGGACTAGCGGGGATCACAGATACGCAGTATTTT

j_gene: TRBJ1-2
v_gene: TRBV30
d_gene: NA
abundance: many
CDR3aa: CAWSSGVGNYGYTF
CDR3nt: TGTGCCTGGAGTTCCGGGGTGGGGAACTATGGCTACACCTTC

j_gene: TRBJ2-3
v_gene: TRBV10-1
d_gene: NA
abundance: NA
CDR3aa: CASSDMAETTDTQYF
CDR3nt: TGCGCCAGCAGTGATATGGCAGAGACCACAGATACGCAGTATTTT